What follows are 15 T cell receptor beta chains derived from one specimen sequenced in a study of T cell changes during pregnancy in multiple sclerosis. The protocol was immunoSEQ multiplex PCR, while the TCRdb copy is restricted to in-frame clones and leaves out a portion. This table holds about 49,000 clones, 95% found once. Source: CD8+ T cells from peripheral blood mononuclear cells, taken in the first trimester of pregnancy. The origin of the receptors is a female donor with multiple sclerosis, enrolled in a pregnancy study.

Written as DNA, the CDR3 is TGTGCCAGCAGTCCTTCGACAGGGAGCGAGCAGTACTTC. As protein: CASSPSTGSEQYF. V and J are TRBV27 and TRBJ2-7; 7 bases agree with TRBD1. Germline CDR1 MNHEY, CDR2 SMNVEV (reference sequence). The V segment lost 5 bases and the J segment 6 bases; nucleotides outside the gene matches: 7. The CDR3 has 13 residues.

This chain uses TRBV6-5 with TRBJ2-7; weak D call: TRBD1 (5 bases). The V end lost 6 bases, the J end lost 2 bases, and 11 bases lay between the germline ends. Germline V gene data show CDR1 as MNHEY and CDR2 as SVGAGI. The CDR3 covers 13 residues. The CDR3 coding sequence is TGTGCCAGCAGACCGACAGCGACCTACGAGCAGTACTTC. The encoded protein is CASRPTATYEQYF.

The chain uses TRBV5-1 and TRBJ1-1; unclear D gene. V was cut by 3 bases and J by 5 bases, with 11 bases left in between. The CDR3 extends over 13 amino acids. Germline CDR1 SGHRS, CDR2 YFSETQ. CDR3 residues: CASSSSKYTEAFF. The CDR3 DNA reads TGCGCCAGCAGCTCCTCTAAATATACTGAAGCTTTCTTT. Looking up the rest from reference TRBV5-1 and TRBJ1-1 gives the full variable domain: KAGVTQTPRYLIKTRGQQVTLSCSPISGHRSVSWYQQTPGQGLQFLFEYFSETQRNKGNFPGRFSGRQFSNSRSEMNVSTLELGDSALYLCASSSSKYTEAFFGQGTRLTVV.

CDR3 nucleotide sequence: TGTGCCTGGAGCTTCGACAGGGGGAAACACAATGAGCAGTTCTTC. The encoded protein is CAWSFDRGKHNEQFF. This rearrangement joins TRBV30 to TRBJ2-1, with 9 positions matching TRBD1. Trimming cost V 3 bases and J 5 bases; bases outside gene matches: 8. Germline assignment: CDR1 GTSNPN and CDR2 SVGIG (reference sequence). The CDR3 has 15 residues.

The V and J genes are TRBV6-1 and TRBJ1-2; tentative D call: TRBD1 (6 bases). CDR1 and CDR2 from the germline V gene are MNHNS and SASEGT. CDR3 length: 14 amino acids. V was trimmed by 5 bases and J by 7 bases, leaving 17 bases between them. For the CDR3, the DNA is TGTGCCAGCAGTCCTGGACAGACAATATCTGGCTACACCTTC. Amino acid sequence: CASSPGQTISGYTF.

CDR3: CASGDYSGNTGELFF. Here the CDR3 DNA reads TGTGCCAGCGGGGACTATAGCGGGAACACCGGGGAGCTGTTTTTT. V and J are TRBV6-5 and TRBJ2-2; TRBD2 matches 7 bases. In germline, CDR1 is MNHEY, CDR2 SVGAGI. This CDR3 contains 15 residues. Trimming cost V 8 bases and J 1 base; bases outside gene matches: 7.

The chain combines TRBV4-3 with TRBJ2-7; 10 bases align to TRBD2. Germline CDR1 LGHNA, CDR2 YSLEER. V was clipped by 5 bases and J by 5 bases; unmatched bases: 12. This CDR3 region has 16 residues. The CDR3 protein is CASSESGRAPSHEQYF. Here the CDR3 DNA reads TGCGCCAGCAGCGAGAGCGGGAGGGCCCCTTCCCACGAGCAGTACTTC.

The chain employs TRBV28 and TRBJ2-7; D possibly corresponds to TRBD2 (5 bases). Trimming pared 2 bases from V and 7 bases from J, leaving 12 bases between. This CDR3 is built from 13 residues. The germline V gene has CDR1 MDHEN and CDR2 SYDVKM. Here the CDR3 reads CASSLRGLREQYF. DNA of the CDR3: TGTGCCAGCAGTTTACGGGGTTTGCGGGAGCAGTACTTC.

CDR3 amino acids: CASSYGQGSSEQYF. CDR3 in DNA: TGTGCCAGCAGTTACGGGCAGGGCTCCAGCGAGCAGTACTTC. The gene calls are TRBV6-5 and TRBJ2-7; D perhaps matches TRBD1 (5 bases). This CDR3 comprises 14 residues. Trimming shortened V by 2 bases and J by 6 bases, and 14 bases separated the two germline ends. The germline V gene encodes CDR1 MNHEY and CDR2 SVGAGI.

The chain carries TRBV4-1 and TRBJ2-1, with a possible D match to TRBD1 (5 bases). Trimming took 3 bases from V and 0 from J, leaving 12 bases between them. The CDR3 is made up of 16 amino acids. CDR1 is MGHRA, CDR2 YSYEKL, per germline. In nucleotides, the CDR3 is TGCGCCAGCAGCCACCCGACAGCTTTCTCCTACAATGAGCAGTTCTTC. It encodes CASSHPTAFSYNEQFF.

The CDR3: CASRPSGGWDTQYF. The CDR3 DNA follows: TGTGCCAGCCGACCATCAGGGGGCTGGGATACGCAGTATTTT. The rearrangement links TRBV27 to TRBJ2-3; 8 bases line up with TRBD1. V was pared by 8 bases and J by 6 bases, with 10 bases of the junction left unmatched. This CDR3 is built from 14 residues. In germline, CDR1 is MNHEY, CDR2 SMNVEV (reference sequence).

V gene TRBV19 combines with J gene TRBJ1-1; no clear D gene. CDR1 LNHDA and CDR2 SQIVND come from the germline V gene (reference sequence). The CDR3 sequence is 15 residues long. V shed 3 bases and J shed 1 base, with 12 bases lying between them. The CDR3 reads CASSILPGRNTEAFF. CDR3 in DNA: TGTGCCAGTAGTATCCTTCCGGGGAGGAACACTGAAGCTTTCTTT. The variable domain in full, with the rest retrieved from reference TRBV19 and TRBJ1-1, is DGGITQSPKYLFRKEGQNVTLSCEQNLNHDAMYWYRQDPGQGLRLIYYSQIVNDFQKGDIAEGYSVSREKKESFPLTVTSAQKNPTAFYLCASSILPGRNTEAFFGQGTRLTVV.

This clone was detected only once. The gene calls are TRBV27 and TRBJ2-1; 8 positions match TRBD1. There are 15 residues in the CDR3. Germline values: CDR1 MNHEY, CDR2 SMNVEV (reference sequence). The junction had 9 bases not matched to a gene; V was cut back by 2 bases and J by 9 bases. The CDR3 DNA reads TGTGCCAGCAGTTTAACAGGGGGACCTCTTGGTGAGCAGTTCTTC. It specifies CASSLTGGPLGEQFF.

This clone showed up just once. This sequence joins TRBV14 and TRBJ2-7; D is unclear. This CDR3 is 13 amino acids long. Trimming stripped 3 bases from V and 4 bases from J, with 10 bases between. Per the germline V gene, CDR1 is SGHDN and CDR2 is FVKESK. The DNA for the CDR3 is TGTGCCAGCAGCCACCGAGGCGGTTACGAGCAGTACTTC. Translated: CASSHRGGYEQYF.

The rearrangement uses TRBV10-3 and TRBJ1-2; 9 bases are a match to TRBD1. The trim removed 2 bases at V and 1 base at J, leaving 5 bases unmatched. Germline loops: CDR1 ENHRY, CDR2 SYGVKD. CDR3 length: 16 residues. The CDR3 DNA reads TGTGCCATCAGTGAGCATCAGGGACAGGGTAACTATGGCTACACCTTC. Its protein is CAISEHQGQGNYGYTF.